Each of the 2 T cell receptor beta chains below was sequenced from the same sample in a study of blood T cell repertoires in COVID-19. The method was immunoSEQ multiplex PCR; TCRdb's version includes in-frame clones alone and lacks a portion of them. Altogether some 290,000 clones are present, 85% to 95% being singletons, with the ten largest covering less than 4%. Sequencing was carried out using PBMCs or T cells enriched from blood (not recorded which). The receptors shown here come from a woman in her twenties or thirties who had been exposed to COVID-19.

The V gene is TRBV27, the J gene TRBJ1-5; D might be TRBD1 (5 bases). The germline gives CDR1 MNHEY, CDR2 SMNVEV (reference sequence). The CDR3 is made up of 14 amino acids. Trimming left V 0 bases short and J 9 bases short, with 12 bases between. In nucleotides, the CDR3 is TGTGCCAGCAGTTTATCGGGGGGGGGTGGGCCCCAGCATTTT. It yields the protein CASSLSGGGGPQHF.

This chain connects TRBV5-1 to TRBJ1-6; the D gene is possibly TRBD1 (5 bases). Per the germline V gene, CDR1 is SGHRS and CDR2 is YFSETQ. Trimming pared 2 bases from V and 8 bases from J, leaving 8 bases between. The CDR3 sequence is 13 residues long. The CDR3 DNA sequence: TGCGCCAGCAGCTTTGGGGCCGATTCACCCCTCCACTTT. Protein product: CASSFGADSPLHF.